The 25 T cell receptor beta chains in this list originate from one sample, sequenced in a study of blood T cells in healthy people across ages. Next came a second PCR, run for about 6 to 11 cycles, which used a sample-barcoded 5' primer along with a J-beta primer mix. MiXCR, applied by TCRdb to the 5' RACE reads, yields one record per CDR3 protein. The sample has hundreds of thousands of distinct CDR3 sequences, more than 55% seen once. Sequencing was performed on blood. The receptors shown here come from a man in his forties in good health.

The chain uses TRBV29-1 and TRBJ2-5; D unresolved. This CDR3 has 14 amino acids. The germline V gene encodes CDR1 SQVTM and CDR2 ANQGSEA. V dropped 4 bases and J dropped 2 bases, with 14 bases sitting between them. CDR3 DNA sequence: TGCAGCGTTGGTCAGACGGCAGGTCAAGAGACCCAGTACTTC. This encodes CSVGQTAGQETQYF.

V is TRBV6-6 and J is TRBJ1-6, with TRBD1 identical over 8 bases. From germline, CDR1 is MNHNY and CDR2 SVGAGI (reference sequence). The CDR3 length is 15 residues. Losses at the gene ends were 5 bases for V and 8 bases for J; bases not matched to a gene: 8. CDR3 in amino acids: CASSTRTGGDSPLHF. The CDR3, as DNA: TGTGCCAGCAGTACAAGAACAGGGGGGGATTCACCCCTCCACTTT.

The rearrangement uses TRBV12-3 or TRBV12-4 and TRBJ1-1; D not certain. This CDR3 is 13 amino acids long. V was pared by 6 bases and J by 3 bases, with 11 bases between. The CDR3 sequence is CASSLNAHTEAFF. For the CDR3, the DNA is TGTGCCAGCAGCCTGAACGCACACACTGAAGCTTTCTTT.

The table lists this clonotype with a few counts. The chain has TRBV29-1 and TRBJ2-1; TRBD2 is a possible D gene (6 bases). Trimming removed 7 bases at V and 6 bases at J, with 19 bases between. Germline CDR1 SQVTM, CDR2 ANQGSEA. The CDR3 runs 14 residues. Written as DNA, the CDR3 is TGCAGCGCCTCCGGGACTGGACGCCCCAATGAGCAGTTCTTC. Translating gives CSASGTGRPNEQFF.

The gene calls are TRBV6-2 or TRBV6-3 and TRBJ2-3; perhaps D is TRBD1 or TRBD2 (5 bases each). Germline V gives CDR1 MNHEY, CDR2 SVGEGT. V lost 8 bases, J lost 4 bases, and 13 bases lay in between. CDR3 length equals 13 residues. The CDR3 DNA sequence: TGTGCCAGCGGGGACCTCGGCGCAGATACGCAGTATTTT. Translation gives CASGDLGADTQYF.

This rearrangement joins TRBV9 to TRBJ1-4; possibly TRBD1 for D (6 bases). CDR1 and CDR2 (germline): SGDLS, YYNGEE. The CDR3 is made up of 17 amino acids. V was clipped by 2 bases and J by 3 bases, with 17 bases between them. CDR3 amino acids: CASSVRGTEGPNEKLFF. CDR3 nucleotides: TGTGCCAGCAGCGTGAGGGGGACTGAGGGACCTAATGAAAAACTGTTTTTT.

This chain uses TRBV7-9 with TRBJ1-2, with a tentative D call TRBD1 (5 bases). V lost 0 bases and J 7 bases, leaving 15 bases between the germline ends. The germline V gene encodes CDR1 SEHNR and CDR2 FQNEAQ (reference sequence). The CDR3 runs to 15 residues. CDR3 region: CASSLARRGSAGYTF. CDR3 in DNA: TGTGCCAGCAGCTTAGCGCGTCGGGGGTCGGCTGGCTACACCTTC.

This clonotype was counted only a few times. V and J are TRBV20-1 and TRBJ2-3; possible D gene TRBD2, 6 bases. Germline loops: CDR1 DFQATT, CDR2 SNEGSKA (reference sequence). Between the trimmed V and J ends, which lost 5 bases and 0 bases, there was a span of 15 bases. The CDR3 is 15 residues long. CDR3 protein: CSAPEAGTSTDTQYF. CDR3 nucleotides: TGCAGTGCTCCTGAGGCGGGGACTAGCACAGATACGCAGTATTTT.

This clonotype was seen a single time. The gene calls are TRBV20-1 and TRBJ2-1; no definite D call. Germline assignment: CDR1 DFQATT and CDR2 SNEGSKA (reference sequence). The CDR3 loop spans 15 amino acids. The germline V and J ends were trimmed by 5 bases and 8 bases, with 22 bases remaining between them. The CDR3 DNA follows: TGCAGTGCTCGTTCCGGCGTACTCATAGGTCATGAGCAGTTCTTC. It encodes CSARSGVLIGHEQFF.

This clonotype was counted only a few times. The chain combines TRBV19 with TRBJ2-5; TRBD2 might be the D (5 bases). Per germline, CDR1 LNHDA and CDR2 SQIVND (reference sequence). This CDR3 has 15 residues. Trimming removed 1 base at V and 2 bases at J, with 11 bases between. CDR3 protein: CASSIGGLIQETQYF. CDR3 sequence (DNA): TGTGCCAGTAGTATAGGAGGGTTGATACAAGAGACCCAGTACTTC.

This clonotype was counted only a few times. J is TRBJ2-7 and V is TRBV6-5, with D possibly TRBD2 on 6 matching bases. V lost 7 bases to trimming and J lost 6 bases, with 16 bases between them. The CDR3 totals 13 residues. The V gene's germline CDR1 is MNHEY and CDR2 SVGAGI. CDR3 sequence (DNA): TGTGCCAGCAAGGTAGCGGAGGATAGCGAGCAGTACTTC. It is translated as CASKVAEDSEQYF.

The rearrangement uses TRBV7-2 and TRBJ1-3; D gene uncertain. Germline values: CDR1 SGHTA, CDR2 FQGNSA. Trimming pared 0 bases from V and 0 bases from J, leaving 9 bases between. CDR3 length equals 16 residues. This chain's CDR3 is CASSLAPVSSGNTIYF. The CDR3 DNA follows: TGTGCCAGCAGCTTAGCACCGGTTTCCTCTGGAAACACCATATATTTT.

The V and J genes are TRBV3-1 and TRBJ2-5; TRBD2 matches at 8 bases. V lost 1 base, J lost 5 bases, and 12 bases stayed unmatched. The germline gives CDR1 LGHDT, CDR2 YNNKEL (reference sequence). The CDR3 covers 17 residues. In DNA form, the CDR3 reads TGTGCCAGCAGCCAAGGGTCCCTCCGGGGGGGCCGGGAGACCCAGTACTTC. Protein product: CASSQGSLRGGRETQYF.

This CDR3 reads CASSLEFGGLSTTEAFF. CDR3 bases: TGTGCCAGCAGCTTGGAGTTTGGGGGGCTAAGTACCACTGAAGCTTTCTTT. The chain has TRBV5-6 and TRBJ1-1; D possibly corresponds to TRBD1 (6 bases). The CDR3 loop spans 17 amino acids. Trimming shortened V by 0 bases and J by 4 bases, and 19 bases separated the two germline ends. Germline CDR1 is SGHDT and CDR2 is YYEEEE.

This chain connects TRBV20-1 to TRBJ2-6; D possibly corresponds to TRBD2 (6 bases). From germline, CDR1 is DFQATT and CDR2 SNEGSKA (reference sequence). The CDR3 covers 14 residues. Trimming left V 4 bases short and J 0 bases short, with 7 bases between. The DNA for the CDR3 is TGCAGTGCTATGCGGGGCTCTGGGGCCAACGTCCTGACTTTC. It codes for CSAMRGSGANVLTF.

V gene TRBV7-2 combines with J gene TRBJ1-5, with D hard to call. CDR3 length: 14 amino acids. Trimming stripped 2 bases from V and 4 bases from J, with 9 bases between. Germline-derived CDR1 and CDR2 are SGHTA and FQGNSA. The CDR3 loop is CASSLSNRNQPQHF. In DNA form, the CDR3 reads TGTGCCAGCAGCTTAAGCAACCGGAATCAGCCCCAGCATTTT.

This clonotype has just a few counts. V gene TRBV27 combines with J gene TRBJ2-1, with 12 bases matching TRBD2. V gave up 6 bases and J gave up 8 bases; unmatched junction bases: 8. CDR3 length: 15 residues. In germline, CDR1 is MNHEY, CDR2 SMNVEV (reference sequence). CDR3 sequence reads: CASRPPSGRADEQFF. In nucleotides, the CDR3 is TGTGCCAGCAGACCCCCTAGCGGGAGGGCCGATGAGCAGTTCTTC.

This CDR3 is CASTLGVGSLLEAFF. For the CDR3, the DNA is TGTGCCAGCACCTTGGGGGTAGGGTCGCTACTTGAAGCTTTCTTT. The chain couples TRBV11-2 to TRBJ1-1, with D possibly TRBD1 on 5 matching bases. The CDR3 contains 15 residues. Germline V CDR1 and CDR2: SGHAT, FQNNGV. The V end was cut by 7 bases, the J end by 7 bases, with 22 bases between.

CDR3 DNA: TGCAGCGTCACGACAGGGGGGCTAGAGACCCAGTACTTC. Translating it yields CSVTTGGLETQYF. V gene TRBV29-1 combines with J gene TRBJ2-5; 9 nucleotides align to TRBD1. J gave up 4 bases and V 6 bases, and 6 bases lay outside the gene matches. CDR3 size: 13 residues. CDR1 and CDR2 (germline): SQVTM, ANQGSEA.

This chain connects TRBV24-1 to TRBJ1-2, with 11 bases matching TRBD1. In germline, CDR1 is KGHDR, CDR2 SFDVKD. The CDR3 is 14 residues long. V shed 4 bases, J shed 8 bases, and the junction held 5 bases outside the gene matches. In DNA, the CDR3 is TGTGCCACCAGTGACCTTGGACAGGGGGCAGGCTACACCTTC. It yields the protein CATSDLGQGAGYTF.

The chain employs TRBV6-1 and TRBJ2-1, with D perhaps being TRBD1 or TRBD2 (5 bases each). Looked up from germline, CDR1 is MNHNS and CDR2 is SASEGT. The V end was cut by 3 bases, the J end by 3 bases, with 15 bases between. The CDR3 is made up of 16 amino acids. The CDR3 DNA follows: TGTGCCAGCAGTGACCCCTACCGGGGCCACTACAATGAGCAGTTCTTC. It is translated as CASSDPYRGHYNEQFF.

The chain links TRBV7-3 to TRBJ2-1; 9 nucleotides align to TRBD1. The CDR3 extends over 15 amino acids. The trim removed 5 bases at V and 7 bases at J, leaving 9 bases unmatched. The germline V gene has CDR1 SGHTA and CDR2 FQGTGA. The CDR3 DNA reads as TGTGCCAGCAGCCTTACTGCCGGGACAGGGAATGAGCAGTTCTTC. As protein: CASSLTAGTGNEQFF.

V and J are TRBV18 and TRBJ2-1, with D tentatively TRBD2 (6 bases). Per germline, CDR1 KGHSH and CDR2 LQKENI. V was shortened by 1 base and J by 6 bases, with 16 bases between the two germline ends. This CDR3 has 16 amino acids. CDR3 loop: CASSPLAAGRFNEQFF. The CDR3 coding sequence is TGTGCCAGCTCACCACTAGCAGCGGGCCGTTTCAATGAGCAGTTCTTC.

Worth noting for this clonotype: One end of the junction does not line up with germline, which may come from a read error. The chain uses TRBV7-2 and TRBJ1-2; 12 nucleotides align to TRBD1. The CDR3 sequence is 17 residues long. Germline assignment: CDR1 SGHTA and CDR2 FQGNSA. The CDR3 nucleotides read TGCGCCAGCAGCTCATTTGGGACAGGGGGCTTGGACTATGGCTACACCTTC. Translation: CASSSFGTGGLDYGYTF. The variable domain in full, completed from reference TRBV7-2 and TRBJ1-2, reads GAGVSQSPSNKVTEKGKDVELRCDPISGHTALYWYRQSLGQGLEFLIYFQGNSAPDKSGLPSDRFSAERTGGSVSTLTIQRTQQEDSAVYLCASSSFGTGGLDYGYTFGSGTRLTVV.

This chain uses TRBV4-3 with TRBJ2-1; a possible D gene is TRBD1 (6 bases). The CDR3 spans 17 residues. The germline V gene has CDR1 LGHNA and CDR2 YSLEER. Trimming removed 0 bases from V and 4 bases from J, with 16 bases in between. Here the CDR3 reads CASSQDLTGLGYNEQFF. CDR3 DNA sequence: TGCGCCAGCAGCCAAGACCTGACAGGCTTAGGTTACAATGAGCAGTTCTTC.